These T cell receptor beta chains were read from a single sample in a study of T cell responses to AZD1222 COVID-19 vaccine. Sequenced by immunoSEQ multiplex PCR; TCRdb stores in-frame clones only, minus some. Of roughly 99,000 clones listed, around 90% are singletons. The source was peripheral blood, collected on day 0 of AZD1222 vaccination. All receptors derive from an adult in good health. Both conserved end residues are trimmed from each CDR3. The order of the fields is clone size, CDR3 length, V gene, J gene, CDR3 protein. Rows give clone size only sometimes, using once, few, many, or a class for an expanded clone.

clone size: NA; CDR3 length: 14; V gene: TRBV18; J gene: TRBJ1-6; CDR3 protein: ASSPWSLTYNSPLH
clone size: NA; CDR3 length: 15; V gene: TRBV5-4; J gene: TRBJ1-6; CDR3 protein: ASSLDPTGPANSPLH
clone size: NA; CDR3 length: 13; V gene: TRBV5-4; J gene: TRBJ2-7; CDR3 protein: ASSLVPGEGYEQY
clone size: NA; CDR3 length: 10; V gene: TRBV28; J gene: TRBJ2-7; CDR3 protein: ASSFTSSEQY
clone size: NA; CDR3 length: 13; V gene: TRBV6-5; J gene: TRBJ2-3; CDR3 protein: ASSPSQGLSDTQY
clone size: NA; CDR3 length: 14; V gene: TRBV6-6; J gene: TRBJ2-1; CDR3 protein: ASSYGLAGGLDEQF
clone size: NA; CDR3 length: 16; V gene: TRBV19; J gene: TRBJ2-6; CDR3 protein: ASNDMGGFISGANVLT
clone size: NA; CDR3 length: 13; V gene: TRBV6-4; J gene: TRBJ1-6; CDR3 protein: ASITDVPYNSPLH
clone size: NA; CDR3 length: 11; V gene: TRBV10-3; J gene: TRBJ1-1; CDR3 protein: AISDRPGNEAF
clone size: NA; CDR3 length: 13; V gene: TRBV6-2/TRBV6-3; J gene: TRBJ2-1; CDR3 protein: ASSYVRGGLGEQF
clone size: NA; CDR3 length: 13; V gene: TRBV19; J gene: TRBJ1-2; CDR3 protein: ASRILRDRGYGYT
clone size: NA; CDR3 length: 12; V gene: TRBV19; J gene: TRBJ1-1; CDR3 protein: ASRPGTGYAEAF
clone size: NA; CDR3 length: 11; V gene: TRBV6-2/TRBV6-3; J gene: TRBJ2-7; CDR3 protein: ASSRDIPYEQY
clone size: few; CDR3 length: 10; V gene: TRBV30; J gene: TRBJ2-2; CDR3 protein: ARRWDGGELF
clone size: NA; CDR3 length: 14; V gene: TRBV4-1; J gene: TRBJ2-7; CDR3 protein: ASSQDLGQGTYEQY
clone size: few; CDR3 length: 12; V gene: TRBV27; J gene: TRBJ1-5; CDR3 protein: ASSSTGGGQPQH
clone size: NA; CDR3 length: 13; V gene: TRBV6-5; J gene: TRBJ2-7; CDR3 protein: ASILGVQSSYEQY
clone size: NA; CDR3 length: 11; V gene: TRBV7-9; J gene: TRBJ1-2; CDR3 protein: ASSPGQGGGYT
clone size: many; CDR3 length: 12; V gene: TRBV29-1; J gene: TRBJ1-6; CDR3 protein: SVGSGTESSPLH
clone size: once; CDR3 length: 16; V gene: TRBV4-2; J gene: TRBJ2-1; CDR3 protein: ASSQVTSGGFMMNEQF
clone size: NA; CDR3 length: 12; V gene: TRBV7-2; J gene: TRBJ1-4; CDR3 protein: ASSLATEVGELF
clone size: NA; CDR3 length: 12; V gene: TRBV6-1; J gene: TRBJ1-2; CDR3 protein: ASSEAGGIYGYT
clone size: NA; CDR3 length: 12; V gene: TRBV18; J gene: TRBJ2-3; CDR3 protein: ASSQGREKDTQY
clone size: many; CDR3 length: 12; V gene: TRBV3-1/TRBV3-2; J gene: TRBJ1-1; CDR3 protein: ASSLRQGGTEAF
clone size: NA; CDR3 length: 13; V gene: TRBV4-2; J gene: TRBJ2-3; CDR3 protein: ASSQEGQAGGTQY
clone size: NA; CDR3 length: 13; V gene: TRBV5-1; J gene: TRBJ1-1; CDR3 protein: ASSLGTGGNTEAF
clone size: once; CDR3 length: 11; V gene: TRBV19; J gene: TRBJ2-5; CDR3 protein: ASRGGRLETQY
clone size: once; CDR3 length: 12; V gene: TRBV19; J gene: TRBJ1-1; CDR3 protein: ASRMGRTNTEAF
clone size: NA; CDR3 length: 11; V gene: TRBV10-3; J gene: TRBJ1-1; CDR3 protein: AITETVNTEAF
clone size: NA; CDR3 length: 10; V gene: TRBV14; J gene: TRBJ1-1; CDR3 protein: ASSPWGTEAF
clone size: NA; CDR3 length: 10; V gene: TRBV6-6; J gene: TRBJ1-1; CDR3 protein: ASCLKGTEAF
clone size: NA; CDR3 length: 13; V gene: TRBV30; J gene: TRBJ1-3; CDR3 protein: AWTSGGASLNTIY
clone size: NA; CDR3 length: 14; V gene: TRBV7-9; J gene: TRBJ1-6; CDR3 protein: ASSQQTTAWGSPLH
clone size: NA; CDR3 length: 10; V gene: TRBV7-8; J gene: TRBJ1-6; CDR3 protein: ASSLFRGPLH
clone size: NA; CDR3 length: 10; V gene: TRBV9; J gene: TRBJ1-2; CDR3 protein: ASSVGSFGYT
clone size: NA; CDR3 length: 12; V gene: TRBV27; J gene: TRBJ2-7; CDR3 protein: ASSLWGRNYEQY
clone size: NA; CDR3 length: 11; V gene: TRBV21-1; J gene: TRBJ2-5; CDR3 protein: ASRKSGEETQY
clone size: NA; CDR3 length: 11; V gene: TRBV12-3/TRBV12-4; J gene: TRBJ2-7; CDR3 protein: ASSLGQGYEQY
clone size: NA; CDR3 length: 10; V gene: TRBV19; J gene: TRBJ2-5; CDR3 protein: ASSRGWETQY
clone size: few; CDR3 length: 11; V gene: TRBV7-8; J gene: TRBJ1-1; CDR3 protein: ASSLTDRGTAF
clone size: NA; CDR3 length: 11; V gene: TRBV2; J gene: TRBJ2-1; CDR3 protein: ASTPSNGNEQF
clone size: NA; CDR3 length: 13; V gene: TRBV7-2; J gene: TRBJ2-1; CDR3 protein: ASSLRDSHYNEQF
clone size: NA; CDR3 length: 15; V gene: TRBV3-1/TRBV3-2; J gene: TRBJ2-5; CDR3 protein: ASSQDPRRAVQETQY
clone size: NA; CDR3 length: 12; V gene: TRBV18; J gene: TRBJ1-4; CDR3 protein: ASSPQDRNEKLF
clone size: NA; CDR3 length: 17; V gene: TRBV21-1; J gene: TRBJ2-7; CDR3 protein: ASSKAAGGPATTVYEQY
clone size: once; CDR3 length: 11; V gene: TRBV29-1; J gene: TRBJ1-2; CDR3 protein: SVDRFGSEGYT
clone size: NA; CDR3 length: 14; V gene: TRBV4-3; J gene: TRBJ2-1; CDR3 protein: ASSRTRGGPYNEQF
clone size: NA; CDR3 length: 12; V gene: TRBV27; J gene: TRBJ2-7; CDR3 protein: ASSSGTGLYEQY
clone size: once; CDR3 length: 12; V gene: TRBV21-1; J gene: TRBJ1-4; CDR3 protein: ASSKALRGRKLF
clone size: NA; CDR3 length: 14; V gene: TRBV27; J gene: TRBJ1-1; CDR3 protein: ASRPEPRSGPPEAF
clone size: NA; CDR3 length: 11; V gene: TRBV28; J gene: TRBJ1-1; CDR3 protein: ASKIQGVGEAF